This T cell receptor beta chain emerged from a study of T cells in Graves' hyperthyroidism and ophthalmopathy. Study-wide findings and caveats: The blood repertoire included most of the expanded thyroid clonotypes above 0.001.

From germline, CDR1 is SGDLS and CDR2 YYNGEE. V dropped 4 bases and J dropped 5; count of bases not matched to a gene: 11. The CDR3 has 16 residues. Amplification of TCR beta CDR3 regions was performed using RNA transcripts as template. During a first-round RT-PCR of the TCR CDR3, the HTBI primer set was used. A single record per CDR3 protein comes from TCRdb applying MiXCR to the multiplex PCR reads. The data show 600,000 or so distinct CDR3 sequences, with about 14% seen just once and around 13% held by the top ten. The sample holds many counts of this clonotype. Its antigen is not identified. This clonotype was obtained from a woman aged 45-65 years with Graves' ophthalmopathy. Sequenced material: blood. The chain recombines TRBV9 with TRBJ2-7; 11 bases agree with TRBD2. CDR3: CASSPMTLAGANEQYF. CDR3 coding DNA: TGTGCCAGCAGCCCCATGACACTAGCGGGAGCCAACGAGCAGTACTTC.